A single sample is the source of the 14 T cell receptor beta chains below, sequenced in a study of shared clonotypes between healthy human individuals (dated by TCRdb to 2018 to 2020). Preparation of the library involved the immunoSEQ multiplex PCR assay. In TCRdb, the immuneACCESS table is reduced to in-frame sequences with V and J assigned. These tables do not hold every clone; where another copy was compared, an unresolved V gene accounts for under half, and the others remain unexplained. The sample contains approximately 500,000 clones, 90% to 96% of them found a single time. Approximately 0.06% of the sample belongs to the ten largest clones. The specimen was naive CD4+ T cells sorted from blood. The cell subset or site label, read with the paper, signifies: CD45RA+ positively selected. These receptors were collected from a woman younger than 45 in good health.

The chain joins TRBV28 to TRBJ1-5; D perhaps matches TRBD1 (5 bases). This CDR3 is built from 15 residues. Germline CDR1 reads MDHEN; CDR2 reads SYDVKM. V was clipped by 2 bases and J by 3 bases, with 11 bases between them. The CDR3 DNA is TGTGCCAGCAGTTTACCGGGGACGGCCAATCAGCCCCAGCATTTT. Encoded protein: CASSLPGTANQPQHF.

This clone was detected only a few times. The chain recombines TRBV28 with TRBJ1-2; D is undetermined. The CDR3 loop spans 11 amino acids. Trimming pared 3 bases from V and 7 bases from J, leaving 6 bases between. Germline V gene sequence: CDR1 MDHEN, CDR2 SYDVKM. This chain's CDR3 is CASSLRGGYTF. As DNA, the CDR3 is TGTGCCAGCAGTTTGAGAGGTGGCTACACCTTC.

The chain employs TRBV6-5 and TRBJ2-3; no definite D call. The CDR3 is 13 amino acids. V lost 0 bases, J lost 4 bases, and 5 bases lay in between. Germline assignment: CDR1 MNHEY and CDR2 SVGAGI. For the CDR3, the DNA is TGTGCCAGCAGTTACTCAGGCGCAGATACGCAGTATTTT. It translates to CASSYSGADTQYF.

The chain recombines TRBV7-3 with TRBJ1-6; D is unresolved. V was shortened by 2 bases and J by 8 bases, with 10 bases between the two germline ends. The CDR3 contains 14 residues. Germline assignment: CDR1 SGHTA and CDR2 FQGTGA. The CDR3 loop is CASSLDGSYSPLHF. CDR3 in DNA: TGTGCCAGCAGCTTAGACGGAAGCTATTCACCCCTCCACTTT.

This chain links TRBV5-1 with TRBJ1-4; 7 nucleotides agree with TRBD1. V shed 7 bases and J 13 bases; nucleotides not matched to a gene: 19. Germline assignment: CDR1 SGHRS and CDR2 YFSETQ. The CDR3 extends over 15 amino acids. The chain's CDR3 is CASSRSLGTDYGLFF. The CDR3 bases are TGCGCCAGCTCCCGATCCTTAGGGACAGACTATGGACTGTTTTTT.

This chain joins TRBV7-3 and TRBJ1-2; D is unclear. CDR1 is SGHTA and CDR2 is FQGTGA in the germline V gene. This CDR3 is built from 11 residues. V gave up 5 bases and J gave up 8 bases, with 9 bases separating them. The DNA of the CDR3 is TGTGCCAGCAGCCAAACGCGGGGCTACACCTTC. Residues: CASSQTRGYTF.

This clone was picked up one time. The chain combines TRBV5-5 with TRBJ2-7, with TRBD2 as a possible D gene (5 bases). The V gene lost 0 bases and the J gene lost 3 bases, with 7 bases spanning the gap. Germline loops: CDR1 SGHKS, CDR2 YYEKEE (reference sequence). There are 13 residues in the CDR3. CDR3 bases: TGTGCCAGCAGCTTGGAACGGGGCTACGAGCAGTACTTC. It codes for CASSLERGYEQYF.

The chain has TRBV5-1 and TRBJ2-2, with a tentative D call TRBD2 (6 bases). The CDR3 loop spans 16 amino acids. Germline V CDR1 and CDR2: SGHRS, YFSETQ. Trimming took off 0 bases at V and 5 bases at J, with 14 bases between the two ends. CDR3 sequence reads: CASSLVIAVSTGELFF. CDR3 DNA sequence: TGCGCCAGCAGCTTGGTCATAGCGGTTAGTACCGGGGAGCTGTTTTTT.

The chain is built from TRBV15 and TRBJ2-7, with a tentative D call TRBD2 (8 bases). The V end was cut by 1 base, the J end by 2 bases, with 18 bases between. Germline V CDR1 and CDR2: LNHNV, YYDKDF (reference sequence). The CDR3 contains 17 residues. The CDR3 here is CATSRGQGVAGTYEQYF. CDR3 in DNA: TGTGCCACCAGCAGAGGACAGGGAGTAGCGGGAACCTACGAGCAGTACTTC.

The chain employs TRBV19 and TRBJ1-1, with D possibly being TRBD1 (6 bases). The V end lost 6 bases, the J end lost 1 base, and 12 bases lay between the germline ends. From germline, CDR1 is LNHDA and CDR2 SQIVND (reference sequence). This CDR3 region has 14 residues. The DNA for the CDR3 is TGTGCCAGTAGGAGGCAGGGGCCGAACACTGAAGCTTTCTTT. Translated: CASRRQGPNTEAFF. Full variable domain (remainder filled in from reference TRBV19 and TRBJ1-1): DGGITQSPKYLFRKEGQNVTLSCEQNLNHDAMYWYRQDPGQGLRLIYYSQIVNDFQKGDIAEGYSVSREKKESFPLTVTSAQKNPTAFYLCASRRQGPNTEAFFGQGTRLTVV.

DNA of the CDR3: TGTGCCAGCAGCACGTCAGATAATAGCAATCAGCCCCAGCATTTT. This gives the protein CASSTSDNSNQPQHF. This rearrangement joins TRBV6-6 to TRBJ1-5, with no clear D. The length of the CDR3 is 15 residues. V was cut by 6 bases and J by 0 bases, with 12 bases left in between. In germline, CDR1 is MNHNY, CDR2 SVGAGI (reference sequence).

The V and J genes are TRBV6-5 and TRBJ1-5; 8 bases are shared with TRBD1. The CDR3 length is 16 residues. Trimming at V came to 4 bases and at J to 0 bases, leaving 5 bases not matched to a gene. The V gene's germline CDR1 is MNHEY and CDR2 SVGAGI. In DNA form, the CDR3 reads TGTGCCAGCAGTTCCTTCGGGACAGGTAGCAATCAGCCCCAGCATTTT. Translated: CASSSFGTGSNQPQHF.

J is TRBJ2-3 and V is TRBV7-8, with 8 bases that match TRBD2. Per germline, CDR1 SGHVS and CDR2 FQNEAQ. This CDR3 spans 15 amino acids. Losses at the gene ends were 1 base for V and 6 bases for J; bases not matched to a gene: 6. CDR3: CASSLDGRAFDTQYF. The CDR3 bases are TGTGCCAGCAGCTTAGACGGGAGGGCCTTCGATACGCAGTATTTT.

This clone appeared a single time. The rearrangement links TRBV2 to TRBJ2-1; 11 bases are shared with TRBD2. CDR1 and CDR2 from the germline V gene are SNHLY and FYNNEI. There are 17 residues in the CDR3. With 4 bases clipped from V and 4 bases from J, the junction kept 9 bases outside the gene matches. The CDR3 region has the DNA TGTGCCAGCAGTGGCCTAGCGGGAGGCAAGTCTTACAATGAGCAGTTCTTC. Amino acids: CASSGLAGGKSYNEQFF.